A single sample is the source of the 7 T cell receptor beta chains below, sequenced in a study of blood T cell repertoires in COVID-19. TCRdb keeps only in-frame clones here, not all; method: immunoSEQ multiplex PCR. The table lists approximately 210,000 clones, approximately 82% of them singletons, with approximately 7.4% in the top ten. The specimen sequenced was peripheral blood. Every receptor here comes from a woman aged 50 to 65 with acute or convalescent COVID-19.

This chain connects TRBV12-3 or TRBV12-4 to TRBJ2-3, with D possibly TRBD2 on 5 matching bases. The ends were cut back, 5 bases at V and 6 bases at J, with 12 bases in the middle. The CDR3 contains 13 residues. The CDR3 nucleotides are TGTGCCAGCAGTCCCCTTGGCGGGGATACGCAGTATTTT. It translates to CASSPLGGDTQYF.

This chain joins TRBV5-6 and TRBJ1-6; perhaps TRBD1 as D (5 bases). CDR1 SGHDT and CDR2 YYEEEE come from the germline V gene. Trimming removed 4 bases from V and 10 bases from J, with 21 bases in between. This CDR3 is built from 16 residues. As DNA, the CDR3 is TGTGCCAGCAGCCCCGTTGGGGGGGGTCAGCGGTCACCCCTCCACTTT. It is translated as CASSPVGGGQRSPLHF.

V is TRBV28 and J is TRBJ2-7; D remains ambiguous. Per the germline V gene, CDR1 is MDHEN and CDR2 is SYDVKM. This CDR3 contains 12 residues. Trimming shortened V by 4 bases and J by 1 base, and 5 bases separated the two germline ends. The CDR3 bases are TGTGCCAGCAGTTCTAATTCCTACGAGCAGTACTTC. It encodes CASSSNSYEQYF.

This chain uses TRBV5-1 with TRBJ2-5, with 8 positions matching TRBD2. V lost 4 bases and J lost 4; bases outside the gene matches: 3. Per germline, CDR1 SGHRS and CDR2 YFSETQ. The CDR3 loop spans 13 amino acids. The CDR3 DNA reads TGCGCCAGCAGCCGTAGCGGGACAGAGACCCAGTACTTC. This encodes CASSRSGTETQYF.

This clone was seen a single time. CDR3 in DNA: TGTGCCAGCAGTTCCTCCGACAGGTTTAGGAATGAGCAGTTCTTC. Translated: CASSSSDRFRNEQFF. The chain combines TRBV28 with TRBJ2-1; D perhaps matches TRBD1 (6 bases). Germline loops: CDR1 MDHEN, CDR2 SYDVKM. The germline V and J ends were trimmed by 4 bases and 7 bases, with 17 bases remaining between them. The CDR3 consists of 15 residues.

The chain carries TRBV11-2 and TRBJ1-2; D remains ambiguous. This CDR3 is 14 amino acids long. V was pared by 0 bases and J by 4 bases, with 9 bases between. From germline, CDR1 is SGHAT and CDR2 FQNNGV. CDR3 amino acids: CASSLDLAGYGYTF. The CDR3 DNA is TGTGCCAGCAGCTTAGATCTGGCAGGCTATGGCTACACCTTC.

The chain recombines TRBV7-9 with TRBJ2-2; TRBD1 might be the D (6 bases). Germline V gives CDR1 SEHNR, CDR2 FQNEAQ (reference sequence). The V end was cut by 6 bases, the J end by 5 bases, with 16 bases between. This CDR3 comprises 15 residues. CDR3 region: CASSPTRQATGELFF. The CDR3 coding sequence is TGTGCCAGCAGTCCGACGAGACAGGCGACCGGGGAGCTGTTTTTT.